This T cell receptor (beta chain) was captured by sequencing in a study of T cell repertoires in cytomegalovirus infection. About the study: In public TCR beta signatures, there were indications of both CMV infection and matching HLA type. Regarding the study as a whole: The cumulative frequency of public TCR beta families distinguished individuals who carried CMV together with the relevant HLA. Across the ex vivo response, the dominant clonotypes were HLA-C-restricted CMV-specific TCR beta clonotypes.

CDR1 MNHEY and CDR2 SVGEGT come from the germline V gene. V lost 4 bases, J lost 9 bases, and 4 bases lay in between. The CDR3 length is 10 residues. In TCRdb, the reads were re-called with MiXCR into one record per CDR3 protein. The sample contains under 350,000 distinct CDR3 sequences, 8% to 10% of which appear only once. There are many counts of this clonotype. The antigen is undetermined. The chain is built from TRBV6-2 or TRBV6-3 and TRBJ1-5; D not certain. The TCR originated in a human donor in good health (CMV status not recorded). Some clones in this sample may be carry-over from other donors' samples. Sequencing input: PBMCs. The CDR3 reads CASSSRPQHF. For the CDR3, the DNA is TGTGCCAGCAGTTCTCGGCCCCAGCATTTT.